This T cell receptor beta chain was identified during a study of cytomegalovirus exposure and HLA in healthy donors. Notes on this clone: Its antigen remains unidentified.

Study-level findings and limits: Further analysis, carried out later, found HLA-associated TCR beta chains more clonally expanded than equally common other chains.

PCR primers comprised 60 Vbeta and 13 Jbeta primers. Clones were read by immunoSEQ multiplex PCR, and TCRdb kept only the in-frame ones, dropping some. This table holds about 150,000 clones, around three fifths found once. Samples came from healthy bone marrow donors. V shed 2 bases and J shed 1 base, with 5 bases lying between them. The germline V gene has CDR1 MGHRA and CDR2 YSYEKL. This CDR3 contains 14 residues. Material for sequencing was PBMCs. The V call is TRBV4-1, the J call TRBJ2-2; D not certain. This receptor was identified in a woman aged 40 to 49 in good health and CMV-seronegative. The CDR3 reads CASSQIVNTGELFF. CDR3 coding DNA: TGCGCCAGCAGCCAAATCGTGAACACCGGGGAGCTGTTTTTT.